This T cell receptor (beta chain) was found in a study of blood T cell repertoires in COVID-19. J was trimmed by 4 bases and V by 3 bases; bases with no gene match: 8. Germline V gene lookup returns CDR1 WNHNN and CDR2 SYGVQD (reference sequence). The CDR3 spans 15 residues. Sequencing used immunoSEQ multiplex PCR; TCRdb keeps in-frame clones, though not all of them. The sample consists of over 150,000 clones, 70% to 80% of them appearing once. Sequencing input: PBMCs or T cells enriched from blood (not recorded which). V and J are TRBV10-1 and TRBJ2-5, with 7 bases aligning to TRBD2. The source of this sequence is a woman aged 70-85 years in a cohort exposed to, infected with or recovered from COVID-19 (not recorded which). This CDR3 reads CASSEGAGATETQYF. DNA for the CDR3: TGCGCCAGCAGTGAAGGGGCGGGAGCTACAGAGACCCAGTACTTC.